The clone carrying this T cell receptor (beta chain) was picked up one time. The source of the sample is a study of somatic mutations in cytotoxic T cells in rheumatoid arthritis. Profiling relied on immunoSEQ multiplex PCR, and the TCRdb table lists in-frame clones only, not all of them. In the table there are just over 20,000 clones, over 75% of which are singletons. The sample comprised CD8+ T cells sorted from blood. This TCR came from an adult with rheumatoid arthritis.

CDR3 residues: CASSLWGLAGEVDNEQFF. The CDR3 DNA follows: TGTGCCAGCAGTTTATGGGGCCTAGCGGGAGAGGTAGACAATGAGCAGTTCTTC. The rearrangement links TRBV27 to TRBJ2-1, with 10 bases lining up with TRBD2. The CDR3 loop spans 18 amino acids. V lost 1 base, J lost 5 bases, and 11 bases stayed unmatched. Germline CDR1 is MNHEY and CDR2 is SMNVEV (reference sequence).